Following are 20 T cell receptor beta chains from one sample sequenced in a study of T-cell reconstitution after alpha-beta-depleted transplantation in children (dated by TCRdb to 2016 to 2017). In light of the paper, this sample's treatment or condition label describes: allogeneic hematopoietic cell transplantation with graft depleted of TCRalphabeta T cells and CD19 B cells. Libraries were built with PCR. The instrument given in TCRdb is Illumina HiSeq 2500. Molecular barcoding was employed in the preparation of TCR libraries, with unique molecular identifiers being used to normalize TCRbeta repertoire quantification. TCRdb reprocessed the public reads (quality trimming at Q25 with fastp, clone calling with MiXCR) and kept in-frame beta chains. For every CDR3 protein sequence, its rows merge into one entry that carries the most common genes and DNA. The table for this sample lists about 980,000 distinct CDR3 sequences; 25% to 30% of them were counted only once. In total, the top ten clones hold 25% to 35% of the sample.

The source was PBMCs, mostly from graft donor cells, collected 360 days after TCRalphabeta/CD19-depleted stem cell transplant. Receptors were obtained from a boy younger than two who had a stem cell transplant for SCID, so the T cells may come from the graft donor.

This clonotype occurred a few times. V and J are TRBV4-3 and TRBJ1-6, with a weak D call TRBD1 (6 bases). V was cut by 3 bases and J by 6 bases, with 15 bases left in between. The germline V gene has CDR1 LGHNA and CDR2 YSLEER. The CDR3 has 16 amino acids. CDR3: CASSHDFGTTNSPLHF. The DNA for the CDR3 is TGCGCCAGCAGCCATGACTTCGGGACAACTAATTCACCCCTCCACTTT.

A few counts support this clonotype. The chain is built from TRBV12-3 or TRBV12-4 and TRBJ2-3; 8 bases line up with TRBD1. The CDR3 length is 15 residues. V lost 5 bases, J lost 2 bases, and 6 bases stayed unmatched. This chain's CDR3 is CASSARQGITDTQYF. The DNA for the CDR3 is TGTGCCAGCAGTGCCCGACAGGGGATCACAGATACGCAGTATTTT.

This chain uses TRBV20-1 with TRBJ2-1; 11 bases are a match to TRBD1. This CDR3 comprises 15 residues. Losses at the gene ends were 5 bases for V and 8 bases for J; bases not matched to a gene: 11. The germline CDR1 and CDR2 sequences are DFQATT and SNEGSKA (reference sequence). Here the CDR3 reads CSARTGTGGRDEQFF. For the CDR3, the DNA is TGCAGTGCTCGTACGGGGACAGGGGGTCGGGATGAGCAGTTCTTC.

A few counts support this clonotype. The rearrangement links TRBV15 to TRBJ2-1; D may be TRBD1 (5 bases). The CDR3 spans 15 residues. Germline assignment: CDR1 LNHNV and CDR2 YYDKDF (reference sequence). V was trimmed by 0 bases and J by 9 bases, leaving 15 bases between them. The CDR3 reads CATSRDKGMGREQFF. CDR3 DNA: TGTGCCACCAGCAGAGATAAGGGGATGGGGCGTGAGCAGTTCTTC.

This chain uses TRBV4-1 with TRBJ2-1, with TRBD2 matching 7 bases. The V segment lost 4 bases and the J segment 2 bases; nucleotides outside the gene matches: 8. This CDR3 contains 16 residues. Germline V lookup: CDR1 MGHRA, CDR2 YSYEKL. The CDR3 reads CASSPRPGGAYNEQFF. The CDR3 DNA is TGCGCCAGCAGCCCACGGCCTGGGGGGGCCTACAATGAGCAGTTCTTC.

This clonotype has just a few counts. The chain recombines TRBV20-1 with TRBJ2-7; 8 bases are a match to TRBD1. The CDR3 sequence is 13 residues long. The germline gives CDR1 DFQATT, CDR2 SNEGSKA (reference sequence). V was clipped by 3 bases and J by 4 bases; unmatched bases: 5. CDR3 nucleotide sequence: TGCAGTGCTAGTTCCAGGGGGCCATACGAGCAGTACTTC. Translated, it gives CSASSRGPYEQYF.

There are a few counts of this clonotype. The chain is built from TRBV5-1 and TRBJ2-1; D is unclear. Germline V CDR1 and CDR2: SGHRS, YFSETQ. The CDR3 has 13 amino acids. The germline V and J ends were trimmed by 5 bases and 6 bases, with 12 bases remaining between them. The CDR3 nucleotides are TGCGCCAGCAGTAGGGAACAGTCCAATGAGCAGTTCTTC. It encodes CASSREQSNEQFF.

The genes are TRBV4-1 and TRBJ2-7, with TRBD2 matching 8 bases. This CDR3 region has 16 residues. J was trimmed by 0 bases and V by 3 bases; bases with no gene match: 7. CDR1 is MGHRA, CDR2 YSYEKL, per germline. The CDR3: CASSQGLDEISYEQYF. As DNA, the CDR3 is TGCGCCAGCAGCCAGGGACTAGATGAAATCTCCTACGAGCAGTACTTC.

The chain has TRBV24-1 and TRBJ1-2; D ambiguous. Looked up from germline, CDR1 is KGHDR and CDR2 is SFDVKD. This CDR3 is built from 13 residues. Trimming pared 3 bases from V and 3 bases from J, leaving 7 bases between. DNA of the CDR3: TGTGCCACCAGTGATCTTTACCACTATGGCTACACCTTC. Encoded protein: CATSDLYHYGYTF.

This clonotype was picked up one time. The J gene is TRBJ2-7, the V gene TRBV20-1; D not resolved. V shed 0 bases and J shed 2 bases, with 14 bases lying between them. The germline gives CDR1 DFQATT, CDR2 SNEGSKA (reference sequence). The CDR3 consists of 15 residues. The CDR3 region has the DNA TGCAGTGCTAGAGATTCCCGGCAAGGGCCCTACGAGCAGTACTTC. It is translated as CSARDSRQGPYEQYF.

The V and J genes are TRBV12-3 or TRBV12-4 and TRBJ2-5, with 10 positions matching TRBD2. This CDR3 has 17 residues. The ends lost 5 bases at V and 4 bases at J; junction bases unmatched: 13. The CDR3 DNA is TGTGCCAGCAGTCCCCCCCGAGGACTAGCGGTGGGAGAGACCCAGTACTTC. This translates into CASSPPRGLAVGETQYF.

This clonotype was counted at least ten times. The chain recombines TRBV7-9 with TRBJ2-7; 8 bases fit TRBD1. Germline V CDR1 and CDR2: SEHNR, FQNEAQ (reference sequence). The CDR3 consists of 15 residues. V lost 4 bases and J lost 1; bases outside the gene matches: 6. The CDR3: CASSWTGKSSYEQYF. CDR3 DNA: TGTGCCAGCAGCTGGACAGGGAAATCTTCCTACGAGCAGTACTTC.

This clonotype appeared a few times. The chain combines TRBV28 with TRBJ2-7; D not certain. Between the trimmed V and J ends, which lost 6 bases and 2 bases, there was a span of 14 bases. The CDR3 is made up of 14 amino acids. Germline V gene data show CDR1 as MDHEN and CDR2 as SYDVKM. CDR3 loop: CASSSGQPTYEQYF. Written as DNA, the CDR3 is TGTGCCAGCAGCTCGGGTCAGCCCACCTACGAGCAGTACTTC.

The chain couples TRBV6-5 to TRBJ2-2; D is uncertain. Germline V gene data show CDR1 as MNHEY and CDR2 as SVGAGI. The CDR3 contains 14 residues. V lost 2 bases, J lost 4 bases, and 8 bases lay in between. CDR3 sequence reads: CASSYRVGTGELFF. As DNA, the CDR3 is TGTGCCAGCAGTTACAGGGTGGGCACCGGGGAGCTGTTTTTT.

The chain joins TRBV4-1 to TRBJ1-2, with D perhaps matching TRBD1 (6 bases). The CDR3 consists of 14 residues. V was shortened by 2 bases and J by 6 bases, with 13 bases between the two germline ends. CDR1 is MGHRA and CDR2 is YSYEKL in the germline V gene. The CDR3 reads CASSQWGAVDGYTF. CDR3 DNA sequence: TGCGCCAGCAGCCAATGGGGGGCAGTGGATGGCTACACCTTC.

This clonotype was recorded a few times. V is TRBV5-1 and J is TRBJ2-5, with TRBD1 as a possible D gene (6 bases). The CDR3 runs 13 residues. Germline values: CDR1 SGHRS, CDR2 YFSETQ. Trimming took off 8 bases at V and 5 bases at J, with 16 bases between the two ends. CDR3 amino acids: CASKQGPPETQYF. The CDR3, as DNA: TGCGCCAGTAAACAGGGCCCCCCGGAGACCCAGTACTTC.

This clonotype occurred a few times. V gene TRBV5-1 combines with J gene TRBJ1-6, with D maybe TRBD1 (5 bases). This CDR3 comprises 16 residues. Trimming pared 3 bases from V and 0 bases from J, leaving 10 bases between. Germline loops: CDR1 SGHRS, CDR2 YFSETQ. CDR3 bases: TGCGCCAGCAGCTATAGTAGGGGCTCCTATAATTCACCCCTCCACTTT. Protein product: CASSYSRGSYNSPLHF.

In its sample, this clonotype was seen a few times. The rearrangement links TRBV20-1 to TRBJ2-3; 11 bases match TRBD2. The germline V gene has CDR1 DFQATT and CDR2 SNEGSKA (reference sequence). Trimming took 1 base from V and 6 from J; bases not matched to a gene: 6. The CDR3 length is 15 residues. As DNA, the CDR3 is TGCAGTGCTAGAGTAACTAGCGGGGGCCCTGATACGCAGTATTTT. This sequence encodes CSARVTSGGPDTQYF.

CDR3 sequence reads: CASSPSGGAGDTQYF. In DNA form, the CDR3 reads TGTGCCAGCAGCCCAAGCGGGGGGGCAGGGGATACGCAGTATTTT. This chain joins TRBV12-3 or TRBV12-4 and TRBJ2-3, with TRBD2 matching over 10 bases. The CDR3 consists of 15 residues. The trim removed 6 bases at V and 6 bases at J, leaving 9 bases unmatched.

This clonotype was detected a few times. The chain is built from TRBV7-2 and TRBJ2-1; tentative D call: TRBD2 (6 bases). The CDR3 has 14 amino acids. Germline-derived CDR1 and CDR2 are SGHTA and FQGNSA. V lost 5 bases and J 6 bases, leaving 14 bases between the germline ends. Written as DNA, the CDR3 is TGTGCCAGCAGCCCGCGGGACTTCTTCAATGAGCAGTTCTTC. This gives the protein CASSPRDFFNEQFF.